This passage covers 3 T cell receptor beta chains from one sample sequenced in a study of T cells in Graves' hyperthyroidism and ophthalmopathy. Amplification targeted TCR beta CDR3 regions from RNA transcripts. HTBI primers were the set used in a first-round RT-PCR of the TCR CDR3. Each CDR3 protein is one row after TCRdb ran MiXCR on the multiplex PCR reads. The repertoire has 700,000 to 950,000 distinct CDR3 sequences, over 35% of them found once; the top ten carry roughly 30%. Sequenced: blood. The receptors stem from a woman between 35 and 50 years old with Graves' hyperthyroidism.

V usage is TRBV29-1 and J usage is TRBJ1-2, with 10 bases fitting TRBD1. V shed 7 bases, J shed 4 bases, and the junction held 3 bases outside the gene matches. From germline, CDR1 is SQVTM and CDR2 ANQGSEA. The CDR3 is made up of 12 amino acids. CDR3 loop: CSAGTGVYGYTF. CDR3 DNA: TGCAGCGCCGGGACAGGGGTCTATGGCTACACCTTC.

The sample holds many counts of this clonotype. The chain couples TRBV29-1 to TRBJ2-5; D remains ambiguous. Trimming removed 6 bases from V and 1 base from J, with 18 bases in between. Germline V gene lookup returns CDR1 SQVTM and CDR2 ANQGSEA. CDR3 length: 15 amino acids. The CDR3 region has the DNA TGCAGCGTCCAAACGCACGTTCGTAGCCAAGAGACCCAGTACTTC. Encoded protein: CSVQTHVRSQETQYF.

Comment on this clonotype: A read error may be the cause here, since a much bigger clone is one base away. V is TRBV20-1 and J is TRBJ1-5; the D gene is possibly TRBD1 (5 bases). Germline loops: CDR1 DFQATT, CDR2 SNEGSKA (reference sequence). This CDR3 comprises 15 residues. The DNA for the CDR3 is TGCGGTGCTAGAGCAGGGTACTACCCAGATCAGCCCCAGCATTTT. Residues: CGARAGYYPDQPQHF.